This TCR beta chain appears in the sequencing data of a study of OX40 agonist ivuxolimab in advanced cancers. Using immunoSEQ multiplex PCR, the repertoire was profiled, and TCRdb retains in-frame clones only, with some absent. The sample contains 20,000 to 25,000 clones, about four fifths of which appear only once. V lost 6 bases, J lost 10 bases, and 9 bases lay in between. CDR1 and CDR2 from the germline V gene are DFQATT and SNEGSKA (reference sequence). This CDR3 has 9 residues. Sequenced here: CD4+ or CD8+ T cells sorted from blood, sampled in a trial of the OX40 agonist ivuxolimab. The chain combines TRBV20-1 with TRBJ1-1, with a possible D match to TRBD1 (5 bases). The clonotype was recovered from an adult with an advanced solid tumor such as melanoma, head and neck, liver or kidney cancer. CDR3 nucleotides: TGCAGTGCCGAGGGACCAGCTTTCTTT. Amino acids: CSAEGPAFF.